This TCR beta chain was obtained from a study of blood T cell repertoires in COVID-19. Across the whole study: PBMCs, B-cell-depleted T cells, or T cells provided the cDNA or gDNA that made up the material.

TCRdb's copy holds only in-frame clones and misses some; the assay was immunoSEQ multiplex PCR. The sample records 200,000 to 250,000 clones, around nine tenths being singletons. CDR3 size: 15 residues. After removal of 5 bases from V and 1 base from J, the junction contained 4 bases not matched to a gene. CDR1 and CDR2 from the germline V gene are SGHAT and FQNNGV. J is TRBJ1-1 and V is TRBV11-2; 10 bases fit TRBD1. This receptor was obtained from a woman in her 70s with active or convalescent COVID-19. The sequencing input was peripheral blood. CDR3 nucleotides: TGTGCCAGCAGCACCCGGACAGGGGGGAACACTGAAGCTTTCTTT. Translated, it gives CASSTRTGGNTEAFF.